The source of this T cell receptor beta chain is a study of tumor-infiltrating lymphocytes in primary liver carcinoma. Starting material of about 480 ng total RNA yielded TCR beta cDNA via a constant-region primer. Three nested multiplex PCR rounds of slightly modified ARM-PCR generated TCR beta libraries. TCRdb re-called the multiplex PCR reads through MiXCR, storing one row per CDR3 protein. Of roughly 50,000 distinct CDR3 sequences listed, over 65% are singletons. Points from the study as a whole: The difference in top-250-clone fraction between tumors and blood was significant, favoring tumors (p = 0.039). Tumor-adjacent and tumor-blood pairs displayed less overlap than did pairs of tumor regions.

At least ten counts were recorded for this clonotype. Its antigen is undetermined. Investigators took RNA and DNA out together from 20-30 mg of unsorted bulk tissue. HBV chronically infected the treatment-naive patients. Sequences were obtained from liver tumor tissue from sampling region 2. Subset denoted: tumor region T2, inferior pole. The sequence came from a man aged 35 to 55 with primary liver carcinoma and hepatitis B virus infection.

As DNA, the CDR3 is TGCGCCAGCAGCTTGGTCGCCAACGCCAATGAAAAACTGTTTTTT. Translating gives CASSLVANANEKLFF. The chain uses TRBV5-1 and TRBJ1-4; D is uncertain. The CDR3 runs 15 residues. Germline CDR1 reads SGHRS; CDR2 reads YFSETQ. Trimming removed 0 bases at V and 5 bases at J, with 11 bases between. Variable domain in full (rest from reference TRBV5-1 and TRBJ1-4): KAGVTQTPRYLIKTRGQQVTLSCSPISGHRSVSWYQQTPGQGLQFLFEYFSETQRNKGNFPGRFSGRQFSNSRSEMNVSTLELGDSALYLCASSLVANANEKLFFGSGTQLSVL.